These 2 T cell receptor beta chains were sequenced from one sample in a study of shared clonotypes between healthy human individuals. Libraries were prepared by immunoSEQ multiplex PCR; TCRdb keeps only in-frame clonotypes and omits some of them. The sample lists 2 million to 2.5 million clones, 85% to 95% seen once, with 1.7% in the top ten. In the naive CD8 group, cells lacked CD45RO and were positively selected for CCR7, so terminally differentiated effector memory CD45RA+ cells were left out. The sequencing input was naive CD8+ T cells from PBMCs. The receptor set was obtained from a man between 18 and 35 years old in good health. Some clones in this sample may be carry-over from other donors' samples.

V and J are TRBV19 and TRBJ2-1; 9 nucleotides agree with TRBD1. CDR1 is LNHDA, CDR2 SQIVND, per germline (reference sequence). This CDR3 has 14 amino acids. V was clipped by 1 base and J by 7 bases; unmatched bases: 2. This CDR3 reads CASSIGQGVNEQFF. The CDR3 DNA sequence: TGTGCCAGTAGTATAGGACAGGGGGTTAATGAGCAGTTCTTC. The complete variable domain, with remaining parts taken from reference TRBV19 and TRBJ2-1, reads DGGITQSPKYLFRKEGQNVTLSCEQNLNHDAMYWYRQDPGQGLRLIYYSQIVNDFQKGDIAEGYSVSREKKESFPLTVTSAQKNPTAFYLCASSIGQGVNEQFFGPGTRLTVL.

The chain carries TRBV9 and TRBJ1-1; D uncertain. CDR1 and CDR2 (germline): SGDLS, YYNGEE. The CDR3 is 16 residues long. V was clipped by 4 bases and J by 0 bases, with 16 bases between them. The chain's CDR3 is CASSPGRPEVNTEAFF. As DNA, the CDR3 is TGTGCCAGCAGCCCCGGGCGTCCCGAAGTGAACACTGAAGCTTTCTTT.